One sample yielded the 17 T cell receptor beta chains listed below, sequenced in a study of blood T cells in healthy people across ages (dated by TCRdb to between 2015 and 2016). Libraries were built with 5' RACE. The data were produced on an Illumina HiSeq 2500. A second about 7 to 12 cycle PCR used a sample-barcoded 5' primer and a J-beta primer mix. In-frame beta chains were kept once TCRdb had trimmed the public reads at Q25 with fastp and called clones with MiXCR. Every CDR3 protein is listed once, alongside the most common genes and DNA of its rows. This sample has hundreds of thousands of distinct CDR3 sequences in its table, and 25% to 30% of those were observed once. The top ten clones comprise about 15% of the sample. The sequenced material came from blood. The source is a woman aged 80 or older in good health.

J is TRBJ2-3 and V is TRBV7-2; 8 bases are a match to TRBD2. With V trimmed by 1 base and J by 2 bases, 8 bases remained unmatched. The CDR3 totals 17 residues. The germline gives CDR1 SGHTA, CDR2 FQGNSA. The CDR3 DNA is TGTGCCAGCAGCTTAGGTCCAGCGGGGGAGTACACAGATACGCAGTATTTT. It codes for CASSLGPAGEYTDTQYF.

This clonotype has just a few counts. The chain is built from TRBV11-1 and TRBJ1-1; D unclear. Germline assignment: CDR1 SGHAT and CDR2 FQDESV (reference sequence). V lost 4 bases and J 0 bases, leaving 9 bases between the germline ends. There are 14 residues in the CDR3. CDR3 loop: CASSYGPMNTEAFF. CDR3 coding DNA: TGTGCCAGCAGCTACGGCCCCATGAACACTGAAGCTTTCTTT.

About this clonotype itself: A much larger clone differs by one base, so this may be a read error. This rearrangement joins TRBV20-1 to TRBJ2-5; TRBD2 matches at 8 bases. The better agreement between TRBJ2-1 and the DNA end casts doubt on the J call. This CDR3 region has 14 residues. Germline lookup yields CDR1 DFQATT and CDR2 SNEGSKA (reference sequence). The CDR3 DNA reads as TGCAGTGCTAGACCTGGACTAGCCGGAGAGACCCAGTTCTTC. Protein product: CSARPGLAGETQFF.

This clonotype was recorded at least ten times. This chain links TRBV12-3 or TRBV12-4 with TRBJ1-2; TRBD1 matches 9 bases. The CDR3 runs 16 residues. The ends lost 3 bases at V and 5 bases at J; junction bases unmatched: 10. The CDR3 loop is CASSFSIGQGPYGYTF. The CDR3 nucleotides read TGTGCCAGCAGTTTCTCCATTGGACAGGGGCCTTATGGCTACACCTTC.

This clonotype was counted ten times or more. This chain connects TRBV7-2 to TRBJ2-5; TRBD1 matches 7 bases. Germline loops: CDR1 SGHTA, CDR2 FQGNSA. V gave up 1 base and J gave up 0 bases; unmatched junction bases: 2. This CDR3 has 15 residues. CDR3 coding DNA: TGTGCCAGCAGCTTAGGGACAGGTTACCAAGAGACCCAGTACTTC. This translates into CASSLGTGYQETQYF. Based on the CDR3 plus reference TRBV7-2 and TRBJ2-5, the full variable domain is GAGVSQSPSNKVTEKGKDVELRCDPISGHTALYWYRQSLGQGLEFLIYFQGNSAPDKSGLPSDRFSAERTGGSVSTLTIQRTQQEDSAVYLCASSLGTGYQETQYFGPGTRLLVL.

The CDR3 nucleotides read TGTGCCAGCAGCACTCCCCGAAACAGGGTTGGGGGTGGGAATGAGCAGTACTTC. This gives the protein CASSTPRNRVGGGNEQYF. The chain uses TRBV5-6 and TRBJ2-7; possible D gene TRBD1, 6 bases. This CDR3 is 18 amino acids long. V lost 4 bases and J lost 7, with 30 bases in between. The V gene's germline CDR1 is SGHDT and CDR2 YYEEEE.

This clonotype was detected ten times or more. The chain uses TRBV30 and TRBJ2-6; a weak D match, TRBD1 (6 bases). The V gene's germline CDR1 is GTSNPN and CDR2 SVGIG (reference sequence). V was trimmed by 6 bases and J by 3 bases, leaving 9 bases between them. There are 13 residues in the CDR3. The CDR3 loop reads CACQGYGANVLTF. The CDR3 nucleotides read TGTGCCTGCCAGGGGTATGGGGCCAACGTCCTGACTTTC.

This clonotype was seen more than once but under ten times. The chain combines TRBV6-5 with TRBJ2-1; D gene unclear. The V end was cut by 10 bases, the J end by 5 bases, with 15 bases between. The CDR3 covers 13 residues. CDR1 MNHEY and CDR2 SVGAGI come from the germline V gene. In DNA form, the CDR3 reads TGTGCCACCCAAAGGACGGTCGACAATGAGCAGTTCTTC. As protein: CATQRTVDNEQFF.

This chain links TRBV10-2 with TRBJ2-1; D perhaps matches TRBD2 (6 bases). The CDR3 has 12 amino acids. The germline V gene has CDR1 WSHSY and CDR2 SAAADI. Trimming removed 5 bases from V and 10 bases from J, with 12 bases in between. The CDR3 nucleotides are TGCGCCAGCAGTAGGGCGGGGTCGGAGCAGTTCTTC. The encoded protein is CASSRAGSEQFF.

The V and J genes are TRBV5-1 and TRBJ2-5; maybe TRBD1 (5 bases). Germline V gene lookup returns CDR1 SGHRS and CDR2 YFSETQ. This CDR3 is 15 amino acids long. V was cut by 3 bases and J by 4 bases, with 16 bases left in between. CDR3 nucleotides: TGCGCCAGCAGCTGGGATCCGTGGGGCGGAGAGACCCAGTACTTC. Translation gives CASSWDPWGGETQYF.

The rearrangement links TRBV5-6 to TRBJ2-7; unclear D gene. V dropped 2 bases and J dropped 2 bases, with 8 bases sitting between them. Looked up from germline, CDR1 is SGHDT and CDR2 is YYEEEE. This CDR3 is built from 13 residues. Written as DNA, the CDR3 is TGTGCCAGCAGCTTCCTGAGCGCCTACGAGCAGTACTTC. It is translated as CASSFLSAYEQYF.

This clonotype has only a few counts. The gene calls are TRBV9 and TRBJ2-2; D may correspond to TRBD1 or TRBD2 (6 bases each). Trimming shortened V by 0 bases and J by 6 bases, and 9 bases separated the two germline ends. Germline CDR1 is SGDLS and CDR2 is YYNGEE. CDR3 length equals 14 residues. As DNA, the CDR3 is TGTGCCAGCAGCGTAGCGGGGGCGTCCGGGGAGCTGTTTTTT. Its translation: CASSVAGASGELFF.

In this sample, this clonotype turned up many times. The J gene is TRBJ2-1, the V gene TRBV5-6; D gene uncertain. The CDR3 has 12 amino acids. Germline V lookup: CDR1 SGHDT, CDR2 YYEEEE. V gave up 5 bases and J gave up 2 bases, with 5 bases separating them. CDR3 residues: CASRKAYNEQFF. CDR3 in DNA: TGTGCCAGCAGAAAGGCCTACAATGAGCAGTTCTTC.

This clonotype was recorded only once. A much larger clone is a single base away; this may be a read error. CDR3: CTSSSDPYGGGQYF. The CDR3 DNA is TGTACCAGCAGCTCCGATCCGTATGGGGGAGGCCAGTACTTC. V is TRBV3-1 and J is TRBJ2-7, with D possibly being TRBD2 (6 bases). The CDR3 extends over 14 amino acids. CDR1 is LGHDT and CDR2 is YNNKEL in the germline V gene (reference sequence).

V and J are TRBV20-1 and TRBJ2-7, with 8 bases matching TRBD2. The CDR3 extends over 15 amino acids. Trimming took 3 bases from V and 3 from J; bases not matched to a gene: 10. Germline CDR1 DFQATT, CDR2 SNEGSKA (reference sequence). The CDR3 is CSASQGAGANYEQYF. The CDR3 bases are TGCAGTGCTAGCCAGGGAGCGGGGGCCAACTACGAGCAGTACTTC.

This clonotype was picked up a small number of times. The V gene is TRBV7-8, the J gene TRBJ2-1, with 8 bases fitting TRBD1. The J call is in doubt because the DNA end fits TRBJ2-7 better. From germline, CDR1 is SGHVS and CDR2 FQNEAQ. CDR3 length: 17 amino acids. This chain's CDR3 is CASSLRRTGISYNEQYF. CDR3 bases: TGTGCCAGCAGCCTGAGACGGACAGGGATCTCCTACAATGAGCAGTACTTC.

This clonotype came up once. The chain joins TRBV30 to TRBJ2-1; TRBD1 agrees at 7 bases. The CDR3 sequence is 15 residues long. V shed 1 base, J shed 5 bases, and the junction held 8 bases outside the gene matches. The germline V gene has CDR1 GTSNPN and CDR2 SVGIG (reference sequence). The CDR3 region is CAWSAGTERDNEQFF. The CDR3 nucleotides read TGTGCCTGGAGTGCCGGGACAGAGAGGGACAATGAGCAGTTCTTC.